These T cell receptor beta chains were read from a single sample in a study of blood T cells in healthy people across ages. A single record per CDR3 protein comes from TCRdb applying MiXCR to the 5' RACE reads. This sample has some 880,000 distinct CDR3 sequences, with 30% to 45% found just once. The material sequenced was blood. Receptors originate from a man younger than 30 in good health. Each CDR3 is given with its conserved first and last residue. Fields, in order: J gene, clone size, V gene, D gene, CDR3 DNA, CDR3 protein. The D gene is left open where the match is weak. Expanded clones are given a class, and other clones once, few, many or no size at all.

j_gene: TRBJ2-2; abundance: few; v_gene: TRBV15; d_gene: NA; CDR3nt: TGTGCCACCAGCAGAGGCGGCCCCGGGGAGATGTTTTTT; CDR3aa: CATSRGGPGEMFF
j_gene: TRBJ2-7; abundance: few; v_gene: TRBV20-1; d_gene: NA; CDR3nt: TGCAGTCTAGCAACAGCTTACGAGCAGTACTTC; CDR3aa: CSLATAYEQYF
j_gene: TRBJ2-3; abundance: NA; v_gene: TRBV20-1; d_gene: NA; CDR3nt: TGCAGTGCTAGGTACGCCCTCGGCAGCACAGATACGCAGTATTTT; CDR3aa: CSARYALGSTDTQYF
j_gene: TRBJ2-3; abundance: few; v_gene: TRBV20-1; d_gene: NA; CDR3nt: TGCAGTGCTCTCAAAGGAGGCCGCACAGATACGCAGTATTTT; CDR3aa: CSALKGGRTDTQYF
j_gene: TRBJ2-7; abundance: NA; v_gene: TRBV6-5; d_gene: NA; CDR3nt: TGTGCCAGCAGTGTGGCGGCAGGGGCCGAGCAGTACTTC; CDR3aa: CASSVAAGAEQYF
j_gene: TRBJ2-1; abundance: many; v_gene: TRBV20-1; d_gene: NA; CDR3nt: TGCAGTGCTAGAGGGACAAATAGAGGGTTTGTAGCCATTGAGCAGTTCTTC; CDR3aa: CSARGTNRGFVAIEQFF
j_gene: TRBJ1-2; abundance: NA; v_gene: TRBV7-8; d_gene: NA; CDR3nt: TGTGCCAGCAGCTTAGGGGCATCGCCCGGCTATGGCTACACCTTC; CDR3aa: CASSLGASPGYGYTF
j_gene: TRBJ2-7; abundance: NA; v_gene: TRBV10-3; d_gene: TRBD2; CDR3nt: TGTGCCATCGCCGGGACTAGAGGGAATGAGCAGTACTTC; CDR3aa: CAIAGTRGNEQYF
j_gene: TRBJ1-1; abundance: few; v_gene: TRBV4-3; d_gene: NA; CDR3nt: TGCGCCAGCAGCCAGCGGACGGTGAACACTGAAGCTTTCTTT; CDR3aa: CASSQRTVNTEAFF
j_gene: TRBJ2-7; abundance: few; v_gene: TRBV9; d_gene: NA; CDR3nt: TGTGCCAGCAGCGTAGGGGCAGGGGAGTACGAGCAGTACTTC; CDR3aa: CASSVGAGEYEQYF
j_gene: TRBJ2-2; abundance: NA; v_gene: TRBV3-1; d_gene: TRBD2; CDR3nt: TGTGCCAGCAGCCCCCGGGGAGGGGCTGGCGGGGAGCTGTTTTTT; CDR3aa: CASSPRGGAGGELFF
j_gene: TRBJ1-5; abundance: NA; v_gene: TRBV28; d_gene: NA; CDR3nt: TGTGCCAGCAGGTCGCAGGTCTACAGCAATCAGCCCCAGCATTTT; CDR3aa: CASRSQVYSNQPQHF
j_gene: TRBJ2-2; abundance: NA; v_gene: TRBV27; d_gene: NA; CDR3nt: TGTGCCAGCCGGGCTCAGGGCCCCGGGGAGCTGTTTTTT; CDR3aa: CASRAQGPGELFF
j_gene: TRBJ1-6; abundance: few; v_gene: TRBV6-6; d_gene: NA; CDR3nt: TGTGCCAGCATGGACAGAGCTTATAATTCACCCCTCCACTTT; CDR3aa: CASMDRAYNSPLHF
j_gene: TRBJ2-3; abundance: NA; v_gene: TRBV7-8; d_gene: TRBD1; CDR3nt: TGTGCCAGCAGCCCTTGGGACAACAGGGGGAACCTTACGCAGTATTTT; CDR3aa: CASSPWDNRGNLTQYF
j_gene: TRBJ1-2; abundance: NA; v_gene: TRBV7-2; d_gene: NA; CDR3nt: TGTGCCAGCAGCTTAGAAGGGACGTCACACCTTGGCTACACCTTC; CDR3aa: CASSLEGTSHLGYTF
j_gene: TRBJ2-1; abundance: few; v_gene: TRBV3-1; d_gene: NA; CDR3nt: TGTGCCAGCAGCCAAGAACCGGGCGTTACTAGGGACAATGAGCAGTTCTTC; CDR3aa: CASSQEPGVTRDNEQFF
j_gene: TRBJ1-1; abundance: few; v_gene: TRBV27; d_gene: NA; CDR3nt: TGTGCCAGCAGTTTATCGAAGACCGTGAACACTGAAGCTTTCTTT; CDR3aa: CASSLSKTVNTEAFF
j_gene: TRBJ2-3; abundance: NA; v_gene: TRBV7-2; d_gene: TRBD1; CDR3nt: TGTGCCAGCAGCTTAAGGACAGGGGAAGATACGCAGTATTTT; CDR3aa: CASSLRTGEDTQYF
j_gene: TRBJ2-3; abundance: many; v_gene: TRBV7-2; d_gene: TRBD2; CDR3nt: TGTGCCAGCAGCTTCTCCCTAGCGGGGTCATCAGATACGCAGTATTTT; CDR3aa: CASSFSLAGSSDTQYF
j_gene: TRBJ2-7; abundance: few; v_gene: TRBV2; d_gene: NA; CDR3nt: TGTGCCAGCAGTGAGAACAGAGACGAGCAGTACTTC; CDR3aa: CASSENRDEQYF
j_gene: TRBJ1-2; abundance: NA; v_gene: TRBV25-1; d_gene: NA; CDR3nt: TGTGCCAGCAGTGAATCGGGGGGGAACTATGGCTACACCTTC; CDR3aa: CASSESGGNYGYTF
j_gene: TRBJ2-6; abundance: once; v_gene: TRBV13; d_gene: NA; CDR3nt: TGTGCCAGCAGCTTATCGGCAGGCCCCTCTGGGGCCAACGTCCTGACTTTC; CDR3aa: CASSLSAGPSGANVLTF
j_gene: TRBJ1-5; abundance: NA; v_gene: TRBV9; d_gene: NA; CDR3nt: TGTGCCAGCAGCGTAGATGGGATCCACTTAAGACAGCCCCAGCATTTT; CDR3aa: CASSVDGIHLRQPQHF
j_gene: TRBJ2-1; abundance: NA; v_gene: TRBV30; d_gene: NA; CDR3nt: TGTGCCTGGATCGCAGGGGATTGGAACAATGAGCAGTTCTTC; CDR3aa: CAWIAGDWNNEQFF
j_gene: TRBJ1-1; abundance: NA; v_gene: TRBV12-3/TRBV12-4; d_gene: NA; CDR3nt: TGTGTCAGCAGTTTTAGGTTCACTGAAGCTTTCTTT; CDR3aa: CVSSFRFTEAFF
j_gene: TRBJ2-1; abundance: NA; v_gene: TRBV5-6; d_gene: NA; CDR3nt: TGTGCCAGCAGCCGCGCCATGGACAATGAGCAGTTCTTC; CDR3aa: CASSRAMDNEQFF
j_gene: TRBJ2-3; abundance: many; v_gene: TRBV5-1; d_gene: NA; CDR3nt: TGCGCCAGCAGCTTGGGGGGACCTAGCACAGATACGCAGTATTTT; CDR3aa: CASSLGGPSTDTQYF
j_gene: TRBJ2-7; abundance: few; v_gene: TRBV12-3/TRBV12-4; d_gene: TRBD2; CDR3nt: TGTGCCAGCAGGGTAGCGGGACCCTCCTACGAGCAGTACTTC; CDR3aa: CASRVAGPSYEQYF
j_gene: TRBJ2-7; abundance: NA; v_gene: TRBV15; d_gene: NA; CDR3nt: TGTGCCACCAGCAGAGATTCAGGAACATCCTACGAGCAGTACTTC; CDR3aa: CATSRDSGTSYEQYF
j_gene: TRBJ2-3; abundance: once; v_gene: TRBV12-3/TRBV12-4; d_gene: NA; CDR3nt: TGTGCCAGCAGTTTAATGGAATCAGATGCGGAGTATTTT; CDR3aa: CASSLMESDAEYF
j_gene: TRBJ1-1; abundance: NA; v_gene: TRBV6-6; d_gene: TRBD1; CDR3nt: TGTGCCAGCAGTTGGCCCGGACAGGGGGAAGAGACTGAAGCTTTCTTT; CDR3aa: CASSWPGQGEETEAFF
j_gene: TRBJ1-5; abundance: NA; v_gene: TRBV6-2/TRBV6-3; d_gene: TRBD1; CDR3nt: TGTGCCAGCAGTTCACCTCAGGGACAGGGCCTCAATCAGCCCCAGCATTTT; CDR3aa: CASSSPQGQGLNQPQHF
j_gene: TRBJ1-6; abundance: NA; v_gene: TRBV29-1; d_gene: NA; CDR3nt: TGCAGCGTCCGACCCCCAGGTCAGAATTCACCCCTCCACTTT; CDR3aa: CSVRPPGQNSPLHF
j_gene: TRBJ2-7; abundance: NA; v_gene: TRBV7-2; d_gene: NA; CDR3nt: TGTGCCAGCAGCCCAGTGTCACTTGAGGGTGAGCAGTACTTC; CDR3aa: CASSPVSLEGEQYF
j_gene: TRBJ1-6; abundance: NA; v_gene: TRBV18; d_gene: NA; CDR3nt: TGTGCCAGCTCACCAACTCTCCTCTCCCCTACCTCCAATTCACCCCTCCACTTT; CDR3aa: CASSPTLLSPTSNSPLHF
j_gene: TRBJ2-5; abundance: NA; v_gene: TRBV28; d_gene: TRBD2; CDR3nt: TGTGCCAGCAGTTTATTACTAGCGGATGGGTGGGAGACCCAGTACTTC; CDR3aa: CASSLLLADGWETQYF
j_gene: TRBJ2-4; abundance: many; v_gene: TRBV5-1; d_gene: NA; CDR3nt: TGCGCCAGCGGGCCCAGGGTCCACATTCAGTACTTC; CDR3aa: CASGPRVHIQYF
j_gene: TRBJ1-1; abundance: few; v_gene: TRBV12-3/TRBV12-4; d_gene: NA; CDR3nt: TGTGCCAGCAGTTTTGGGTGGACTGAAGCTTTCTTT; CDR3aa: CASSFGWTEAFF
j_gene: TRBJ1-2; abundance: NA; v_gene: TRBV20-1; d_gene: TRBD1; CDR3nt: TGCAGTGCGACGACAGGGACTAACTATGGCTACACCTTC; CDR3aa: CSATTGTNYGYTF
j_gene: TRBJ1-5; abundance: few; v_gene: TRBV20-1; d_gene: NA; CDR3nt: TGCAGTGCTGTAGGGCAGGGTGGACAGCCCCAGCATTTT; CDR3aa: CSAVGQGGQPQHF
j_gene: TRBJ1-4; abundance: NA; v_gene: TRBV4-3; d_gene: TRBD1; CDR3nt: TGCGCCAGCAGCGCCTCGACAGGGGTGGATGAAAAACTGTTTTTT; CDR3aa: CASSASTGVDEKLFF
j_gene: TRBJ2-1; abundance: few; v_gene: TRBV14; d_gene: TRBD2; CDR3nt: TGTGCCAGCAGCCCCCTCGCCGGGGGGGTGGGGAATGAGCAGTTCTTC; CDR3aa: CASSPLAGGVGNEQFF
j_gene: TRBJ1-4; abundance: many; v_gene: TRBV29-1; d_gene: NA; CDR3nt: TGCAGTACAAGGACAGACCCTAATGAAAAACTGTTTTTT; CDR3aa: CSTRTDPNEKLFF
j_gene: TRBJ2-3; abundance: NA; v_gene: TRBV9; d_gene: NA; CDR3nt: TGTGCCAGCAGCGTAGACGGGGGTCGGGAAAATACGCAGTATTTT; CDR3aa: CASSVDGGRENTQYF
j_gene: TRBJ2-3; abundance: many; v_gene: TRBV20-1; d_gene: NA; CDR3nt: TGCAGTGCTAGAGGGCCCTGGGATACGCAGTATTTT; CDR3aa: CSARGPWDTQYF